The 30 T cell receptor beta chains reported below all come from one sample, sequenced in a study of memory CD4+ T cells and cytomegalovirus serostatus. Single viable CD3+CD4+CD8-CD45RO+ cells were sorted as the memory CD4+ T cells. TCRdb's table, derived via immunoSEQ multiplex PCR, lists solely in-frame clones and lacks some. The sample shows under 55,000 clones, roughly four fifths of them seen only once. Material: memory CD4+ T cells from blood. The receptor set was obtained from an adult in good health and CMV-seronegative.

The chain is built from TRBV19 and TRBJ2-7, with 7 bases fitting TRBD2. Unmatched junction bases numbered 9, after V lost 3 bases and J lost 7 bases. Germline CDR1 reads LNHDA; CDR2 reads SQIVND (reference sequence). The CDR3 has 14 residues. The CDR3 region has the DNA TGTGCCAGTAGTATCCTGGGCCCCGGGGGGGAGCAGTACTTC. This sequence encodes CASSILGPGGEQYF.

This clone was found a few times. The rearrangement uses TRBV27 and TRBJ1-2; 7 nucleotides align to TRBD1. CDR3 length equals 16 residues. Trimming took 0 bases from V and 5 from J; bases not matched to a gene: 9. Germline V lookup: CDR1 MNHEY, CDR2 SMNVEV (reference sequence). This CDR3 reads CASSLSSMTGLYGYTF. The CDR3 DNA reads TGTGCCAGCAGTTTATCCTCAATGACAGGGCTTTATGGCTACACCTTC.

The chain is built from TRBV28 and TRBJ1-5; 8 bases align to TRBD1. V lost 7 bases to trimming and J lost 1 base; unmatched junction nucleotides: 6. The germline gives CDR1 MDHEN, CDR2 SYDVKM. There are 15 residues in the CDR3. For the CDR3, the DNA is TGTGCCAGCAACTCTGACAGGGGAAGCAATCAGCCCCAGCATTTT. Translated, it gives CASNSDRGSNQPQHF.

CDR3 sequence (DNA): TGCAGCGCTGGAGGGATCAAACAAGAGACCCAGTACTTC. The encoded protein is CSAGGIKQETQYF. The chain uses TRBV29-1 and TRBJ2-5, with D perhaps matching TRBD2 (6 bases). This CDR3 comprises 13 residues. The germline V gene has CDR1 SQVTM and CDR2 ANQGSEA. The V gene lost 7 bases and the J gene lost 2 bases, with 14 bases spanning the gap.

The V call is TRBV5-8, the J call TRBJ2-1; no reliable D call. V was shortened by 1 base and J by 10 bases, with 15 bases between the two germline ends. Germline V gene data show CDR1 as SGHTS and CDR2 as YDEGEE. The CDR3 spans 14 residues. The CDR3 is CASSLNDPRSEQFF. The CDR3 DNA sequence: TGTGCCAGCAGCTTGAACGACCCCCGAAGCGAGCAGTTCTTC.

The chain joins TRBV27 to TRBJ1-5; 9 bases map to TRBD1. Germline values: CDR1 MNHEY, CDR2 SMNVEV (reference sequence). The CDR3 consists of 17 residues. V was clipped by 4 bases and J by 3 bases; unmatched bases: 10. CDR3 protein: CASSSVKGQGVNQPQHF. CDR3 sequence (DNA): TGTGCCAGCAGTTCGGTAAAGGGACAGGGCGTCAATCAGCCCCAGCATTTT.

V usage is TRBV11-1 and J usage is TRBJ1-2; D call uncertain. There are 14 residues in the CDR3. The ends were cut back, 5 bases at V and 5 bases at J, with 15 bases in the middle. CDR1 is SGHAT and CDR2 is FQDESV in the germline V gene (reference sequence). The CDR3 reads CASSLQKTGYGYTF. Written as DNA, the CDR3 is TGTGCCAGCAGCCTACAGAAAACGGGGTATGGCTACACCTTC.

This clone was counted once. The J gene is TRBJ2-5, the V gene TRBV18; D remains ambiguous. The germline V gene has CDR1 KGHSH and CDR2 LQKENI. Trimming stripped 3 bases from V and 5 bases from J, with 16 bases between. The CDR3 runs 15 residues. CDR3 region: CASSPRTRVGETQYF. CDR3 bases: TGTGCCAGCTCACCCCGGACCCGAGTTGGTGAGACCCAGTACTTC.

This clone was seen only a few times. The J gene is TRBJ1-1, the V gene TRBV7-9, with D hard to call. Germline loops: CDR1 SEHNR, CDR2 FQNEAQ (reference sequence). V lost 1 base, J lost 1 base, and 7 bases lay in between. CDR3 length: 14 amino acids. CDR3 coding DNA: TGTGCCAGCAGCTTAGAGGCGCGGAACACTGAAGCTTTCTTT. This gives the protein CASSLEARNTEAFF.

This CDR3 is CASSELTGSWQPQHF. Written as DNA, the CDR3 is TGTGCCAGCAGTGAACTTACAGGGTCTTGGCAGCCCCAGCATTTT. This chain joins TRBV25-1 and TRBJ1-5, with D maybe TRBD1 (6 bases). This CDR3 contains 15 residues. Germline lookup yields CDR1 MGHDK and CDR2 SYGVNS. V was cut by 2 bases and J by 7 bases, with 15 bases left in between.

The chain combines TRBV7-9 with TRBJ2-3, with D possibly matching TRBD2 (6 bases). V was pared by 5 bases and J by 3 bases, with 12 bases between. The V gene's germline CDR1 is SEHNR and CDR2 FQNEAQ (reference sequence). This CDR3 is 14 amino acids long. The CDR3 reads CASSLGGATDTQYF. As DNA, the CDR3 is TGTGCCAGCAGCCTTGGAGGGGCGACAGATACGCAGTATTTT. Full variable domain (missing parts from reference TRBV7-9 and TRBJ2-3): DTGVSQNPRHKITKRGQNVTFRCDPISEHNRLYWYRQTLGQGPEFLTYFQNEAQLEKSRLLSDRFSAERPKGSFSTLEIQRTEQGDSAMYLCASSLGGATDTQYFGPGTRLTVL.

For this clone: The same CDR3 also results from other DNA sequences found in this sample. The V and J genes are TRBV10-3 and TRBJ1-1; the D gene is possibly TRBD1 (6 bases). Trimming removed 0 bases at V and 0 bases at J, with 8 bases between. The CDR3 consists of 15 residues. Looked up from germline, CDR1 is ENHRY and CDR2 is SYGVKD. This chain's CDR3 is CAISESRGMNTEAFF. CDR3 nucleotide sequence: TGTGCCATCAGTGAGTCGAGGGGGATGAACACTGAAGCTTTCTTT.

The J gene is TRBJ1-1, the V gene TRBV18, with D unresolved. The CDR3 consists of 17 residues. Trimming removed 7 bases from V and 0 bases from J, with 21 bases in between. Germline V gene lookup returns CDR1 KGHSH and CDR2 LQKENI. CDR3 amino acids: CASLNTPGSLMNTEAFF. The CDR3 nucleotides read TGTGCCAGCTTAAACACACCGGGATCGCTAATGAACACTGAAGCTTTCTTT.

The chain recombines TRBV27 with TRBJ1-4; possibly TRBD1 for D (6 bases). There are 16 residues in the CDR3. Trimming took 2 bases from V and 0 from J, leaving 10 bases between them. Germline-derived CDR1 and CDR2 are MNHEY and SMNVEV (reference sequence). The CDR3 bases are TGTGCCAGCAGTTTAGAGGGGGGGACAACTAATGAAAAACTGTTTTTT. Its protein product is CASSLEGGTTNEKLFF.

The chain joins TRBV7-9 to TRBJ2-1, with TRBD2 identical over 7 bases. Germline CDR1 SEHNR, CDR2 FQNEAQ (reference sequence). The ends lost 2 bases at V and 6 bases at J; junction bases unmatched: 13. This CDR3 is 17 amino acids long. In nucleotides, the CDR3 is TGTGCCAGCAGCTTACAACTAAGGTCGGGAGGCGGCAATGAGCAGTTCTTC. Translation gives CASSLQLRSGGGNEQFF.

The chain couples TRBV11-2 to TRBJ2-7; D is perhaps TRBD2 (5 bases). With 0 bases removed from V and 6 bases from J, the gap between germline ends came to 12 bases. Germline assignment: CDR1 SGHAT and CDR2 FQNNGV. CDR3 length equals 14 residues. Written as DNA, the CDR3 is TGTGCCAGCAGCTTAGATCCTGCGGGCCTCGAGCAGTACTTC. Protein: CASSLDPAGLEQYF.

V usage is TRBV7-2 and J usage is TRBJ2-7, with 7 nucleotides matching TRBD2. The CDR3 is made up of 15 amino acids. With V trimmed by 5 bases and J by 2 bases, 9 bases remained unmatched. Germline-derived CDR1 and CDR2 are SGHTA and FQGNSA. CDR3 amino acids: CASSPEGLPTYEQYF. The CDR3 DNA reads as TGTGCCAGCAGCCCAGAGGGACTACCAACCTACGAGCAGTACTTC. Based on the CDR3 plus reference TRBV7-2 and TRBJ2-7, the full variable domain is GAGVSQSPSNKVTEKGKDVELRCDPISGHTALYWYRQSLGQGLEFLIYFQGNSAPDKSGLPSDRFSAERTGGSVSTLTIQRTQQEDSAVYLCASSPEGLPTYEQYFGPGTRLTVT.

The chain joins TRBV28 to TRBJ1-2, with TRBD1 identical over 10 bases. CDR1 and CDR2 from the germline V gene are MDHEN and SYDVKM. This CDR3 spans 13 amino acids. V trimming: 6 bases; J trimming: 7 bases; junction bases outside the gene matches: 5. The CDR3 loop reads CASSDRGQGGYTF. CDR3 coding DNA: TGTGCCAGCAGCGACAGGGGGCAGGGTGGCTACACCTTC.

This clone was observed once. Here the CDR3 reads CASSQVAARTGAPEKLFF. The CDR3 nucleotides read TGTGCCAGCAGCCAAGTCGCCGCCCGGACAGGGGCCCCTGAAAAACTGTTTTTT. V and J are TRBV14 and TRBJ1-4, with TRBD1 identical over 9 bases. There are 18 residues in the CDR3. Germline V gene sequence: CDR1 SGHDN, CDR2 FVKESK. The V segment lost 1 base and the J segment 7 bases; nucleotides outside the gene matches: 13.

This rearrangement joins TRBV9 to TRBJ2-2; 11 nucleotides align to TRBD2. This CDR3 is 15 amino acids long. Looked up from germline, CDR1 is SGDLS and CDR2 is YYNGEE. V lost 6 bases to trimming and J lost 5 bases; unmatched junction nucleotides: 6. CDR3 in amino acids: CASTTSGSGTGELFF. DNA for the CDR3: TGTGCCAGCACCACTAGCGGGAGTGGAACCGGGGAGCTGTTTTTT. Variable domain in full (rest from reference TRBV9 and TRBJ2-2): DSGVTQTPKHLITATGQRVTLRCSPRSGDLSVYWYQQSLDQGLQFLIQYYNGEERAKGNILERFSAQQFPDLHSELNLSSLELGDSALYFCASTTSGSGTGELFFGEGSRLTVL.

CDR3 residues: CASRLQTRTDETEAFF. The DNA for the CDR3 is TGTGCAAGTCGCCTTCAAACGAGGACAGATGAGACTGAAGCTTTCTTT. This chain joins TRBV12-2 and TRBJ1-1; the DNA was not compared with TRBD1, the D call given in the table. TRBV12-2 represents a pseudogene. The CDR3 spans 16 residues.

V gene TRBV29-1 combines with J gene TRBJ2-3, with 15 bases that match TRBD2. The CDR3 spans 16 residues. With 0 bases clipped from V and 5 bases from J, the junction kept 3 bases outside the gene matches. Germline assignment: CDR1 SQVTM and CDR2 ANQGSEA. In nucleotides, the CDR3 is TGCAGCGTTGAAGACGGACTAGCGGGAGGGTTAGATACGCAGTATTTT. Translated: CSVEDGLAGGLDTQYF.

This chain links TRBV6-6 with TRBJ1-3; D is unresolved. Germline V gene lookup returns CDR1 MNHNY and CDR2 SVGAGI (reference sequence). The CDR3 runs to 14 residues. The V and J ends lost 11 bases and 0 bases respectively, with 14 bases between them. The CDR3 DNA reads TGTGCCGTCAATAGTGGAGACTCTGGAAACACCATATATTTT. Residues: CAVNSGDSGNTIYF.

This clone was picked up a small number of times. The chain has TRBV4-2 and TRBJ2-1; the D is unclear. The germline V gene encodes CDR1 LGHNA and CDR2 YNFKEQ. The ends were cut back, 0 bases at V and 2 bases at J, with 11 bases in the middle. The CDR3 length is 16 residues. In DNA form, the CDR3 reads TGTGCCAGCAGCCAAGATAGACAAACTCCCTACAATGAGCAGTTCTTC. This encodes CASSQDRQTPYNEQFF.

V gene TRBV6-1 combines with J gene TRBJ2-1; 10 bases are shared with TRBD2. Germline lookup yields CDR1 MNHNS and CDR2 SASEGT. With V trimmed by 7 bases and J by 0 bases, 3 bases remained unmatched. This CDR3 has 15 amino acids. The CDR3 loop reads CASMASGSSYNEQFF. The CDR3 coding sequence is TGTGCCAGCATGGCTAGCGGGAGCTCCTACAATGAGCAGTTCTTC.

The chain employs TRBV5-1 and TRBJ2-1; 7 bases align to TRBD2. CDR1 is SGHRS, CDR2 YFSETQ, per germline. V trimming: 0 bases; J trimming: 10 bases; junction bases outside the gene matches: 7. CDR3 length equals 14 residues. CDR3 in amino acids: CASSLVAGVREQFF. The CDR3 DNA reads TGCGCCAGCAGCTTGGTTGCGGGAGTACGAGAGCAGTTCTTC.

The gene calls are TRBV10-3 and TRBJ2-7, with D possibly TRBD2 on 5 matching bases. CDR3 length equals 14 residues. V lost 2 bases, J lost 3 bases, and 11 bases lay in between. Germline values: CDR1 ENHRY, CDR2 SYGVKD. The CDR3 protein is CAISEPPDFYEQYF. In DNA form, the CDR3 reads TGTGCCATCAGTGAGCCCCCGGACTTCTACGAGCAGTACTTC.

The chain carries TRBV18 and TRBJ2-2; 7 bases are a match to TRBD1. J was trimmed by 5 bases and V by 3 bases; bases with no gene match: 0. The CDR3 length is 13 residues. Germline CDR1 is KGHSH and CDR2 is LQKENI. CDR3 amino acids: CASSPGQTGELFF. The CDR3 bases are TGTGCCAGCTCACCGGGACAGACCGGGGAGCTGTTTTTT.

The genes are TRBV6-6 and TRBJ1-1; D may be TRBD1 (6 bases). This CDR3 is built from 15 residues. Germline CDR1 and CDR2: MNHNY and SVGAGI (reference sequence). V was trimmed by 6 bases and J by 0 bases, leaving 14 bases between them. The CDR3, as DNA: TGTGCCAGCAGCGACCGGGACAAGTTGAACACTGAAGCTTTCTTT. Translated, it gives CASSDRDKLNTEAFF.

V usage is TRBV6-6 and J usage is TRBJ1-1, with D maybe TRBD1 (6 bases). V was shortened by 4 bases and J by 1 base, with 10 bases between the two germline ends. In germline, CDR1 is MNHNY, CDR2 SVGAGI (reference sequence). This CDR3 spans 14 amino acids. CDR3 protein: CASSSRGANTEAFF. The DNA of the CDR3 is TGTGCCAGCAGTTCCCGGGGGGCGAACACTGAAGCTTTCTTT.